A single sample gave rise to the 26 T cell receptor beta chains below, sequenced in a study of blood T cell repertoires in COVID-19. Assay used: immunoSEQ multiplex PCR; TCRdb lists only in-frame clones, some missing. The table shows around 300,000 clones, with approximately 88% occurring only once. Sequences were obtained from peripheral blood. Receptors originate from a man aged 50-59 years with acute or convalescent COVID-19.

Notes on this clone: The sample contains more than one DNA sequence encoding this CDR3. V is TRBV7-2 and J is TRBJ2-7, with 10 bases lining up with TRBD2. J was trimmed by 7 bases and V by 5 bases; bases with no gene match: 11. The CDR3 length is 15 residues. Germline CDR1 is SGHTA and CDR2 is FQGNSA. The DNA of the CDR3 is TGTGCCAGCAGCCTCGTAGCGGGGGGAGGCGGAGAGCAGTACTTC. It translates to CASSLVAGGGGEQYF.

The CDR3 DNA reads TGCGCCAGCAGCTTGGATAGGACTAGCGGGGCCCAAAACACCGGGGAGCTGTTTTTT. Encoded protein: CASSLDRTSGAQNTGELFF. The rearrangement joins TRBV5-1 to TRBJ2-2; 12 nucleotides match TRBD2. This CDR3 spans 19 amino acids. The trim removed 0 bases at V and 2 bases at J, leaving 8 bases unmatched. From germline, CDR1 is SGHRS and CDR2 YFSETQ.

V gene TRBV2 combines with J gene TRBJ1-6; TRBD1 matches at 10 bases. The length of the CDR3 is 15 residues. J lost 8 bases, V lost 7 bases, and 8 bases had no gene match. Germline CDR1 SNHLY, CDR2 FYNNEI. CDR3 bases: TGTGCCAGCAATAGGGGGGACAGGGGTGATTCACCCCTCCACTTT. Encoded protein: CASNRGDRGDSPLHF.

This clone has a single count. This sequence joins TRBV19 and TRBJ1-5; maybe TRBD1 (5 bases). The CDR3 contains 16 residues. V lost 1 base, J lost 5 bases, and 15 bases lay in between. CDR1 and CDR2 (germline): LNHDA, SQIVND (reference sequence). DNA for the CDR3: TGTGCCAGTAGTATAGGAACAGCCAGGGATCATCAGCCCCAGCATTTT. Amino acids: CASSIGTARDHQPQHF.

The chain joins TRBV3-1 (or the pseudogene TRBV3-2) to TRBJ2-5; a weak D match, TRBD2 (5 bases). The CDR3 covers 15 residues. Germline values: CDR1 LGHDT, CDR2 YNNKEL (reference sequence). V was clipped by 0 bases and J by 5 bases, with 13 bases between them. CDR3 protein: CASSQEWVGSETQYF. The CDR3 DNA follows: TGTGCCAGCAGCCAAGAGTGGGTGGGGAGCGAGACCCAGTACTTC.

V usage is TRBV19 and J usage is TRBJ2-1; 9 nucleotides agree with TRBD1. The CDR3 runs 16 residues. In germline, CDR1 is LNHDA, CDR2 SQIVND (reference sequence). J lost 0 bases, V lost 7 bases, and 7 bases had no gene match. The CDR3 bases are TGTGCCAGTACCGCAAGGGGACAGGGCTCCTACAATGAGCAGTTCTTC. Protein product: CASTARGQGSYNEQFF.

The genes are TRBV7-2 and TRBJ2-1; the D is unclear. Per germline, CDR1 SGHTA and CDR2 FQGNSA. Between the trimmed V and J ends, which lost 2 bases and 2 bases, there was a span of 7 bases. This CDR3 is 14 amino acids long. The CDR3 sequence: CASSLSFTYNEQFF. CDR3 in DNA: TGTGCCAGCAGCTTAAGCTTCACCTACAATGAGCAGTTCTTC.

The genes are TRBV19 and TRBJ1-1; D gene ambiguous. Trimming cost V 8 bases and J 3 bases, with 10 bases left between them. This CDR3 has 12 amino acids. Germline values: CDR1 LNHDA, CDR2 SQIVND (reference sequence). CDR3 amino acids: CASRSKHTEAFF. CDR3 bases: TGTGCCAGTCGGTCAAAACACACTGAAGCTTTCTTT.

To note about this clone: Relative to the germline gene, one junction end is altered; a read error may explain this. The chain is built from TRBV19 and TRBJ1-4; weak D call: TRBD1 (6 bases). The CDR3 is made up of 11 amino acids. Germline CDR1 reads LNHDA; CDR2 reads SQIVND (reference sequence). CDR3 DNA sequence: TGTGCCAGTGGGGGCGCTATGGGACCCCCTTTT. It yields the protein CASGGAMGPPF.

The chain couples TRBV5-4 to TRBJ1-1; perhaps TRBD1 as D (6 bases). Germline V lookup: CDR1 SGHNT, CDR2 YYREEE (reference sequence). CDR3 length: 13 residues. The V end was cut by 4 bases, the J end by 6 bases, with 13 bases between. CDR3 nucleotides: TGTGCCAGCAGCGGCATCCAGGGGTCTGAAGCTTTCTTT. Its protein is CASSGIQGSEAFF.

The V gene is TRBV5-1, the J gene TRBJ2-2; D not certain. Trimming removed 1 base at V and 3 bases at J, with 10 bases between. The V gene's germline CDR1 is SGHRS and CDR2 YFSETQ. The CDR3 has 15 residues. Here the CDR3 reads CASSLIGRDTGELFF. The CDR3 DNA reads TGCGCCAGCAGCTTGATAGGTCGGGACACCGGGGAGCTGTTTTTT.

This rearrangement joins TRBV3-1 (or the pseudogene TRBV3-2) to TRBJ1-6, with 8 nucleotides matching TRBD1. Germline V gene data show CDR1 as LGHDT and CDR2 as YNNKEL (reference sequence). The CDR3 loop spans 15 amino acids. V gave up 2 bases and J gave up 7 bases; unmatched junction bases: 4. In DNA, the CDR3 is TGTGCCAGCAGCCAATCACAGGGGGGCAATTCACCCCTCCACTTT. It translates to CASSQSQGGNSPLHF.

This chain connects TRBV7-3 to TRBJ2-2; the match to TRBD1 covers 11 bases. The CDR3 has 16 amino acids. Germline CDR1 and CDR2: SGHTA and FQGTGA. V trimming: 1 base; J trimming: 8 bases; junction bases outside the gene matches: 6. The CDR3 sequence is CASSLNLDRGQGELFF. The CDR3 nucleotides read TGTGCCAGCAGCTTAAATCTGGACAGGGGGCAGGGGGAGCTGTTTTTT.

The chain employs TRBV19 and TRBJ1-1, with D hard to call. Germline V gives CDR1 LNHDA, CDR2 SQIVND (reference sequence). The V end was cut by 5 bases, the J end by 5 bases, with 15 bases between. The length of the CDR3 is 14 residues. This CDR3 is CASSLWTGGTEAFF. CDR3 sequence (DNA): TGTGCCAGTAGTCTATGGACGGGCGGGACTGAAGCTTTCTTT.

This clone was detected only a few times. The V gene is TRBV29-1, the J gene TRBJ2-3; 8 nucleotides align to TRBD2. In germline, CDR1 is SQVTM, CDR2 ANQGSEA. After removal of 1 base from V and 3 bases from J, the junction contained 6 bases not matched to a gene. CDR3 length: 15 residues. CDR3 in amino acids: CSVEGWAGGTDTQYF. CDR3 in DNA: TGCAGCGTTGAAGGGTGGGCGGGGGGAACAGATACGCAGTATTTT.

This clone was observed a single time. The CDR3 DNA reads as TGCGCCAGCAGCTTGGACAGCCTCTCCTACGAGCAGTACTTC. Encoded protein: CASSLDSLSYEQYF. V is TRBV5-1 and J is TRBJ2-7; no reliable D call. With 0 bases removed from V and 0 bases from J, the gap between germline ends came to 7 bases. Germline CDR1 reads SGHRS; CDR2 reads YFSETQ. The CDR3 has 14 amino acids.

This chain uses TRBV2 with TRBJ2-1; 9 positions agree with TRBD1. V trimming: 7 bases; J trimming: 2 bases; junction bases outside the gene matches: 3. The CDR3 is 14 amino acids. Germline V gene lookup returns CDR1 SNHLY and CDR2 FYNNEI. The CDR3 DNA reads TGTGCCAGCATGGACAGGGGAACCTACAATGAGCAGTTCTTC. Translated, it gives CASMDRGTYNEQFF.

In regard to this clone: Germline and junction disagree at one end, which may indicate a read error. This chain's CDR3 is CASSYLGTSGEFF. For the CDR3, the DNA is TGTGCCAGCAGTTATCTCGGGACTAGCGGGGAGTTTTTT. The chain couples TRBV6-6 to TRBJ2-3; 13 nucleotides match TRBD2. CDR1 is MNHNY, CDR2 SVGAGI, per germline (reference sequence). This CDR3 region has 13 residues.

This chain links TRBV12-5 with TRBJ1-1; D perhaps matches TRBD1 (5 bases). Germline loops: CDR1 LGHNT, CDR2 FRNRAP. CDR3 size: 13 residues. Trimming removed 11 bases at V and 6 bases at J, with 19 bases between. CDR3 bases: TGTGCTCTCGGGCAGGGCTTTGAGGCTGAAGCTTTCTTT. Translating gives CALGQGFEAEAFF.

The chain couples TRBV5-6 to TRBJ1-6; 8 positions agree with TRBD1. This CDR3 spans 15 amino acids. Germline trimming cut 5 bases from V and 12 bases from J; bases unmatched to any gene: 13. Germline V gives CDR1 SGHDT, CDR2 YYEEEE. DNA for the CDR3: TGTGCCAGCAGTCCCCCGGGACAGGCCATGGGACCCCTCCACTTT. It yields the protein CASSPPGQAMGPLHF. Variable domain in full (rest from reference TRBV5-6 and TRBJ1-6): DAGVTQSPTHLIKTRGQQVTLRCSPKSGHDTVSWYQQALGQGPQFIFQYYEEEERQRGNFPDRFSGHQFPNYSSELNVNALLLGDSALYLCASSPPGQAMGPLHFGNGTRLTVT.

V is TRBV5-4 and J is TRBJ2-7; 8 bases agree with TRBD1. The germline V gene encodes CDR1 SGHNT and CDR2 YYREEE (reference sequence). V dropped 4 bases and J dropped 5; count of bases not matched to a gene: 8. This CDR3 spans 14 amino acids. This CDR3 is CASSQDGQGDEQYF. The DNA of the CDR3 is TGTGCCAGCAGCCAGGACGGACAGGGCGACGAGCAGTACTTC.

The rearrangement uses TRBV19 and TRBJ2-7; 7 positions agree with TRBD2. Looked up from germline, CDR1 is LNHDA and CDR2 is SQIVND (reference sequence). The junction had 7 bases not matched to a gene; V was cut back by 3 bases and J by 2 bases. The CDR3 contains 15 residues. The CDR3 DNA sequence: TGTGCCAGTAGTATTCCCCCCGCGGGAGCCTACGAGCAGTACTTC. Protein product: CASSIPPAGAYEQYF.

The chain combines TRBV18 with TRBJ2-5; perhaps TRBD1 as D (5 bases). The CDR3 covers 13 residues. Germline V gives CDR1 KGHSH, CDR2 LQKENI. Trimming took 8 bases from V and 2 from J, leaving 12 bases between them. The CDR3 loop reads CASRAGNQETQYF. CDR3 coding DNA: TGTGCCAGCAGGGCAGGGAATCAAGAGACCCAGTACTTC.

This sequence joins TRBV10-3 and TRBJ2-7, with D maybe TRBD1 (5 bases). The CDR3 contains 15 residues. CDR1 ENHRY and CDR2 SYGVKD come from the germline V gene. V lost 0 bases and J lost 5, with 14 bases in between. The CDR3 region has the DNA TGTGCCATCAGTGAGTCAGGGGCAGGGTTCGACGAGCAGTACTTC. Residues: CAISESGAGFDEQYF.

This chain links TRBV19 with TRBJ1-5; D gene ambiguous. Germline loops: CDR1 LNHDA, CDR2 SQIVND (reference sequence). Trimming removed 3 bases at V and 2 bases at J, with 8 bases between. The CDR3 runs to 14 residues. In nucleotides, the CDR3 is TGTGCCAGTAGTATGGAAGCGGGCAATCAGCCCCAGCATTTT. Translated: CASSMEAGNQPQHF.

This sequence joins TRBV30 and TRBJ1-5; D perhaps matches TRBD1 (6 bases). This CDR3 has 16 residues. Per germline, CDR1 GTSNPN and CDR2 SVGIG (reference sequence). Between the trimmed V and J ends, which lost 3 bases and 2 bases, there was a span of 17 bases. This CDR3 reads CAWSARGADGNQPQHF. As DNA, the CDR3 is TGTGCCTGGAGCGCACGGGGGGCCGATGGCAATCAGCCCCAGCATTTT.